Listed below are T cell receptor beta chains from one sample, sequenced in a study of blood T cell repertoires in COVID-19. The table came from immunoSEQ multiplex PCR; TCRdb's copy has only in-frame clones and leaves some out. Among about 120,000 clones listed, about 80% were seen once. Specimen: peripheral blood. Source of these receptors: a woman in her fifties or sixties with acute or convalescent COVID-19. CDR3s include the opening cysteine and the closing phenylalanine or tryptophan. A D gene is named only where the DNA matches it firmly. A row's size may be missing; if present it is once, few, many or a size class.

CDR3: CAWSSEASNQPQHF
DNA: TGTGCCTGGAGTTCGGAGGCCAGCAATCAGCCCCAGCATTTT
D: -
V: TRBV30
J: TRBJ1-5
size: -

CDR3: CASSSGLAGSSYNEQFF
DNA: TGTGCCAGCAGTTCCGGACTAGCGGGGAGCTCCTACAATGAGCAGTTCTTC
D: TRBD2
V: TRBV11-2
J: TRBJ2-1
size: -

CDR3: CASSYHPGQRAGELFF
DNA: TGTGCCAGCAGTTACCATCCGGGACAAAGGGCCGGGGAGCTGTTTTTT
D: -
V: TRBV6-5
J: TRBJ2-2
size: -

CDR3: CASSPSVDTEAFF
DNA: TGTGCCAGCAGCCCGTCAGTGGACACTGAAGCTTTCTTT
D: -
V: TRBV7-3
J: TRBJ1-1
size: -

CDR3: CASSQVLDNTDTQYF
DNA: TGTGCCAGCAGCCAAGTTCTTGACAACACAGATACGCAGTATTTT
D: -
V: TRBV4-2
J: TRBJ2-3
size: -

CDR3: CASSSSRDRRVETQYF
DNA: TGTGCCAGCAGCTCAAGCCGGGACAGAAGGGTAGAGACCCAGTACTTC
D: TRBD1
V: TRBV11-2
J: TRBJ2-5
size: -

CDR3: CASSGPGGYTF
DNA: TGTGCCAGCAGCGGGCCGGGGGGCTACACCTTC
D: -
V: TRBV5-4
J: TRBJ1-2
size: -

CDR3: CASSPLAAYTEAFF
DNA: TGTGCCAGCTCACCACTTGCAGCGTACACTGAAGCTTTCTTT
D: -
V: TRBV18
J: TRBJ1-1
size: few

CDR3: CATALRGQQNEKLFF
DNA: TGTGCCACCGCCCTCAGGGGACAGCAGAATGAAAAACTGTTTTTT
D: TRBD1
V: TRBV10-3
J: TRBJ1-4
size: -

CDR3: CASSLGQGSYEQYF
DNA: TGCGCCAGCAGCTTGGGTCAGGGCTCCTACGAGCAGTACTTC
D: -
V: TRBV5-1
J: TRBJ2-7
size: -

CDR3: CASRLQGNYGYTF
DNA: TGTGCCAGCAGGCTCCAGGGAAACTATGGCTACACCTTC
D: -
V: TRBV28
J: TRBJ1-2
size: -

CDR3: CASSTGQGGETQYF
DNA: TGCGCCAGCAGCACGGGACAGGGTGGGGAGACCCAGTACTTC
D: TRBD1
V: TRBV5-1
J: TRBJ2-5
size: -

CDR3: CASSLMADEKLFF
DNA: TGCGCCAGCAGCTTGATGGCAGATGAAAAACTGTTTTTT
D: -
V: TRBV5-1
J: TRBJ1-4
size: -

CDR3: CASSDGLAGGNDQETQYF
DNA: TGTGCCAGCAGCGATGGACTAGCGGGGGGCAACGACCAAGAGACCCAGTACTTC
D: TRBD2
V: TRBV5-6
J: TRBJ2-5
size: once

CDR3: CATSAGNTEAFF
DNA: TGTGCCACCAGTGCGGGTAACACTGAAGCTTTCTTT
D: -
V: TRBV24-1
J: TRBJ1-1
size: -

CDR3: CASSYSHETQTQYF
DNA: TGTGCCAGCAGTTACTCCCACGAAACTCAGACCCAGTACTTC
D: -
V: TRBV6-5
J: TRBJ2-5
size: -

CDR3: CASSLGLLGSSGSGYTF
DNA: TGTGCCAGCAGTCTCGGACTCCTCGGGTCTAGTGGAAGTGGCTACACCTTC
D: -
V: TRBV6-6
J: TRBJ1-2
size: -

CDR3: CASSSGRSTEAFF
DNA: TGTGCCAGCAGCTCTGGGCGTTCAACTGAAGCTTTCTTT
D: -
V: TRBV7-9
J: TRBJ1-1
size: once

CDR3: CASSMGLNTGELFF
DNA: TGTGCCAGTAGTATGGGACTAAACACCGGGGAGCTGTTTTTT
D: TRBD2
V: TRBV19
J: TRBJ2-2
size: once

CDR3: CASSRRTSGSVDTQYF
DNA: TGTGCCAGCAGCCGACGCACTAGCGGGAGTGTGGATACGCAGTATTTT
D: TRBD2
V: TRBV7-6
J: TRBJ2-3
size: -

CDR3: CASTLAGGKDEQFF
DNA: TGCGCCAGCACACTAGCGGGAGGGAAGGATGAGCAGTTCTTC
D: TRBD2
V: TRBV5-1
J: TRBJ2-1
size: -

CDR3: CASRGAGQRLNTEAFF
DNA: TGTGCCAGCAGAGGGGCCGGACAGAGACTGAACACTGAAGCTTTCTTT
D: -
V: TRBV2
J: TRBJ1-1
size: few

CDR3: CASSKDFRSSGNTIYF
DNA: TGTGCCAGCAGCAAAGACTTTAGAAGCTCTGGAAACACCATATATTTT
D: -
V: TRBV5-6
J: TRBJ1-3
size: -

CDR3: CASRRGFAYQPSTDTQYF
DNA: TGTGCCAGCAGACGCGGGTTTGCATACCAACCTAGCACAGATACGCAGTATTTT
D: -
V: TRBV27
J: TRBJ2-3
size: -

CDR3: CASSPPRGMGEKLFF
DNA: TGTGCCAGCAGTCCCCCCCGCGGGATGGGTGAAAAACTGTTTTTT
D: -
V: TRBV28
J: TRBJ1-4
size: -

CDR3: CASSATGTGSNEQYF
DNA: TGTGCCAGCAGCGCAACCGGGACAGGGTCGAACGAGCAGTACTTC
D: TRBD1
V: TRBV5-4
J: TRBJ2-7
size: -

CDR3: CASSLWPGLLYNEQFF
DNA: TGCGCCAGCAGCTTGTGGCCGGGACTTTTATACAATGAGCAGTTCTTC
D: -
V: TRBV5-1
J: TRBJ2-1
size: -

CDR3: CASSTHRDQPQHF
DNA: TGTGCCAGCAGCACCCACAGGGACCAGCCCCAGCATTTT
D: -
V: TRBV7-8
J: TRBJ1-5
size: few

CDR3: CASSDGTYTYEQYF
DNA: TGTGCCAGCAGTGACGGGACTTACACCTACGAGCAGTACTTC
D: -
V: TRBV2
J: TRBJ2-7
size: -

CDR3: CASSLAGGSSEQFF
DNA: TGCGCCAGCAGCCTCGCGGGGGGAAGTTCTGAGCAGTTCTTC
D: TRBD2
V: TRBV5-1
J: TRBJ2-1
size: -

CDR3: CASSSGDRAKTQYF
DNA: TGCGCCAGCAGCTCAGGGGACAGGGCGAAGACCCAGTACTTC
D: TRBD1
V: TRBV5-1
J: TRBJ2-5
size: -

CDR3: CATTAANTEAFF
DNA: TGTGCCACCACCGCGGCGAACACTGAAGCTTTCTTT
D: -
V: TRBV12-3/TRBV12-4
J: TRBJ1-1
size: once

CDR3: CASSQEGLAGNNEQFF
DNA: TGTGCCAGCAGCCAAGAGGGACTAGCGGGGAACAATGAGCAGTTCTTC
D: TRBD2
V: TRBV4-2
J: TRBJ2-1
size: -

CDR3: CASLAGGPDEQYF
DNA: TGTGCCAGCCTAGCGGGAGGGCCGGACGAGCAGTACTTC
D: TRBD2
V: TRBV28
J: TRBJ2-7
size: -

CDR3: CASSEAGAGNTIYF
DNA: TGTGCCAGCAGTGAAGCAGGGGCTGGAAACACCATATATTTT
D: -
V: TRBV6-1
J: TRBJ1-3
size: -

CDR3: CASSKGVGNRGPGSCFF
DNA: -
D: -
V: TRBV21-1
J: TRBJ2-2
size: -

CDR3: CASILTGGSNQPQHF
DNA: TGTGCCAGCATTCTAACAGGGGGAAGCAATCAGCCCCAGCATTTT
D: TRBD1
V: TRBV6-5
J: TRBJ1-5
size: once

CDR3: CASSAWGDRGDTEAFF
DNA: TGTGCCAGTAGTGCCTGGGGGGACCGGGGGGACACTGAAGCTTTCTTT
D: -
V: TRBV19
J: TRBJ1-1
size: -

CDR3: CASSEKGASNQPQHF
DNA: TGTGCCAGCAGTGAAAAGGGGGCAAGTAATCAGCCCCAGCATTTT
D: TRBD1
V: TRBV2
J: TRBJ1-5
size: once

CDR3: CASSLSATSGQGFTDTQYF
DNA: TGCGCCAGCAGCCTTTCTGCGACCTCGGGACAGGGATTCACAGATACGCAGTATTTT
D: TRBD1
V: TRBV4-1
J: TRBJ2-3
size: -

CDR3: CASSLGGGRGFF
DNA: TGTGCCAGCAGCCTAGGCGGGGGGCGAGGGTTCTTC
D: TRBD2
V: TRBV7-9
J: TRBJ2-1
size: -

CDR3: CASSPPLGSGGYNEQFF
DNA: TGTGCCAGCAGCCCCCCCTTAGGGAGCGGGGGGTACAATGAGCAGTTCTTC
D: TRBD2
V: TRBV9
J: TRBJ2-1
size: -

CDR3: CASTRQGLNYGYTF
DNA: TGTGCCAGCACCCGACAGGGACTTAACTATGGCTACACCTTC
D: TRBD1
V: TRBV28
J: TRBJ1-2
size: once

CDR3: CASSLSGRKGTGELFF
DNA: TGTGCCAGCAGCCTTAGCGGGAGGAAGGGGACCGGGGAGCTGTTTTTT
D: TRBD2
V: TRBV3-1/TRBV3-2
J: TRBJ2-2
size: -

CDR3: CASSLYRDYEQYF
DNA: TGTGCCAGCAGTTTGTACAGAGACTACGAGCAGTACTTC
D: -
V: TRBV12-3/TRBV12-4
J: TRBJ2-7
size: -

CDR3: CASSPQGGSGNTIYF
DNA: TGTGCCAGCAGCCCCCAAGGAGGATCCGGAAACACCATATATTTT
D: -
V: TRBV7-8
J: TRBJ1-3
size: -

CDR3: CASSLSGVGEQYF
DNA: TGTGCCAGCAGTCTCTCGGGAGTCGGAGAGCAGTACTTC
D: -
V: TRBV6-1
J: TRBJ2-7
size: -

CDR3: CASGAGGAYNSPLHF
DNA: TGTGCCAGCGGAGCAGGGGGCGCCTATAATTCACCCCTCCACTTT
D: TRBD1
V: TRBV2
J: TRBJ1-6
size: -

CDR3: CASSSFRQGLNIQYF
DNA: TGTGCCAGCAGCTCCTTTAGACAGGGCCTAAACATTCAGTACTTC
D: TRBD1
V: TRBV7-9
J: TRBJ2-4
size: -

CDR3: CASSLRVRSPLHF
DNA: TGTGCCAGCAGTCTCCGGGTCCGATCACCCCTCCACTTT
D: -
V: TRBV3-1/TRBV3-2
J: TRBJ1-6
size: -

CDR3: CASSYLGLAGGPYNEQFF
DNA: TGTGCCAGCAGTTACCTTGGACTAGCGGGAGGCCCCTACAATGAGCAGTTCTTC
D: TRBD2
V: TRBV6-2/TRBV6-3
J: TRBJ2-1
size: -

CDR3: CASSYGRAYGYTF
DNA: TGTGCCAGCAGTTACGGCAGGGCCTATGGCTACACCTTC
D: -
V: TRBV6-5
J: TRBJ1-2
size: -

CDR3: CSVPQRGSKQETQYF
DNA: TGCAGCGTCCCTCAAAGGGGGTCTAAGCAAGAGACCCAGTACTTC
D: -
V: TRBV29-1
J: TRBJ2-5
size: -

CDR3: CASSSGIGDSYEQYF
DNA: TGTGCCAGCAGTTCAGGTATTGGTGATTCCTACGAGCAGTACTTC
D: -
V: TRBV7-3
J: TRBJ2-7
size: -

CDR3: CASSLTSGQPQHF
DNA: TGTGCCAGCAGCCTTACGAGTGGTCAGCCCCAGCATTTT
D: -
V: TRBV5-6
J: TRBJ1-5
size: -